The 9 T cell receptor beta chains listed next were all sequenced from one sample in a study of shared clonotypes between healthy human individuals. In the naive CD8 group, cells lacked CD45RO and were positively selected for CCR7, so terminally differentiated effector memory CD45RA+ cells were left out. Assay: immunoSEQ multiplex PCR; the TCRdb copy retains only in-frame clones and omits some. This sample has about 680,000 clones, with about 91% found just once. Input material: naive CD8+ T cells sorted from blood. The receptor set was obtained from a man aged 25 to 40 in good health.

CDR3: CASSDSGHEQFF. The CDR3 DNA follows: TGTGCCAGCAGTGATTCGGGCCACGAGCAGTTCTTC. The chain employs TRBV6-1 and TRBJ2-1; no clear D. Per the germline V gene, CDR1 is MNHNS and CDR2 is SASEGT. V lost 3 bases and J lost 10, with 10 bases in between. This CDR3 has 12 residues.

The gene calls are TRBV28 and TRBJ2-5, with D uncertain. This CDR3 has 15 residues. Trimming took off 3 bases at V and 2 bases at J, with 13 bases between the two ends. Germline lookup yields CDR1 MDHEN and CDR2 SYDVKM. CDR3 coding DNA: TGTGCCAGCAGTTTGATGAAAACTAAACAAGAGACCCAGTACTTC. Translated: CASSLMKTKQETQYF. The full variable domain, rest sourced from reference TRBV28 and TRBJ2-5, is DVKVTQSSRYLVKRTGEKVFLECVQDMDHENMFWYRQDPGLGLRLIYFSYDVKMKEKGDIPEGYSVSREKKERFSLILESASTNQTSMYLCASSLMKTKQETQYFGPGTRLLVL.

V and J are TRBV6-4 and TRBJ2-7; 7 bases fit TRBD2. CDR1 and CDR2 (germline): MRHNA, SNTAGT. V shed 4 bases and J 0 bases; nucleotides not matched to a gene: 6. The CDR3 sequence is 15 residues long. CDR3 bases: TGTGCCAGCAGTGTGGCTAGCGGAGGCTCCTACGAGCAGTACTTC. Encoded protein: CASSVASGGSYEQYF.

V is TRBV11-2 and J is TRBJ2-7; 9 bases are a match to TRBD1. Looked up from germline, CDR1 is SGHAT and CDR2 is FQNNGV. The CDR3 is 14 amino acids. With V trimmed by 4 bases and J by 5 bases, 6 bases remained unmatched. CDR3 sequence (DNA): TGTGCCAGCAGCTCCGGGACAGGGCGACACGAGCAGTACTTC. Amino acid sequence: CASSSGTGRHEQYF.

The rearrangement links TRBV20-1 to TRBJ2-3; D is possibly TRBD2 (6 bases). Germline V lookup: CDR1 DFQATT, CDR2 SNEGSKA (reference sequence). This CDR3 spans 10 amino acids. V shed 5 bases and J shed 10 bases, with 10 bases lying between them. The DNA for the CDR3 is TGCAGTGCTCGACTAGACGCGCAGTATTTT. It codes for CSARLDAQYF.

By share, this clone counts as medium-sized. The chain carries TRBV7-9 and TRBJ1-1, with no clear D. Trimming left V 4 bases short and J 1 base short, with 4 bases between. The CDR3 runs 12 residues. The germline V gene encodes CDR1 SEHNR and CDR2 FQNEAQ (reference sequence). The CDR3 spells CASSYENTEAFF. The CDR3 region has the DNA TGTGCCAGCAGCTATGAGAACACTGAAGCTTTCTTT.

The chain is built from TRBV7-6 and TRBJ2-2, with 9 bases identical to TRBD1. The germline CDR1 and CDR2 sequences are SGHVS and FNYEAQ. The J segment lost 6 bases and the V segment lost 4 bases, leaving 6 bases of the junction unmatched. CDR3 size: 15 residues. The CDR3 loop is CASSWTGEGAGELFF. CDR3 coding DNA: TGTGCCAGCAGCTGGACAGGGGAAGGAGCCGGGGAGCTGTTTTTT.

This sequence joins TRBV6-6 and TRBJ2-1; 8 bases align to TRBD2. With 3 bases clipped from V and 6 bases from J, the junction kept 7 bases outside the gene matches. The CDR3 consists of 15 residues. Germline V gene data show CDR1 as MNHNY and CDR2 as SVGAGI (reference sequence). CDR3 DNA sequence: TGTGCCAGCAGTTATGTCGCGGGAGGCCCCAATGAGCAGTTCTTC. Its translation: CASSYVAGGPNEQFF.

This chain joins TRBV27 and TRBJ2-5; TRBD2 aligns across 8 bases. Germline lookup yields CDR1 MNHEY and CDR2 SMNVEV (reference sequence). V lost 9 bases to trimming and J lost 4 bases; unmatched junction nucleotides: 10. The CDR3 has 14 amino acids. The CDR3, as DNA: TGTGCCAGTCGGGAGGGGGGAGGGCGAGAGACCCAGTACTTC. The encoded protein is CASREGGGRETQYF.